Sequencing of this TCR beta chain was carried out in a study of T-cell memory formation after mild COVID-19. This clonotype was detected a few times. TCRdb recomputed calls from the 5' RACE reads with MiXCR, one row per CDR3 protein. Of some 100,000 distinct CDR3 sequences listed, 11% were seen once; the top ten hold approximately 39%. This CDR3 has 15 amino acids. Germline V gene lookup returns CDR1 PRHDT and CDR2 FYEKMQ (reference sequence). The junction had 5 bases not matched to a gene; V was cut back by 3 bases and J by 3 bases. This clonotype was sampled from a man between 18 and 35 years old who had mild COVID-19 (a few samples of this study predate the infection). Cell type and time point are not known. Material for sequencing was PBMCs or a T cell subset sorted from them (not recorded which). The gene calls are TRBV13 and TRBJ2-1; TRBD2 aligns across 7 bases. The CDR3 here is CASSLGGDFYNEQFF. In DNA, the CDR3 is TGTGCCAGCAGCTTGGGGGGGGATTTCTACAATGAGCAGTTCTTC.